The 26 T cell receptor beta chains presented below share a single source sample, sequenced in a study of OX40 agonist ivuxolimab in advanced cancers. Some clones are missing from TCRdb's copy, which holds only in-frame ones; the method was immunoSEQ multiplex PCR. The sample lists 60,000 or so clones; more than 65% were seen once. The sequencing here drew on CD4+ or CD8+ T cells sorted from blood, taken in a trial of the OX40 agonist ivuxolimab. These receptor sequences come from an adult with an advanced solid tumor such as melanoma, head and neck, liver or kidney cancer.

The chain joins TRBV7-9 to TRBJ1-1, with a possible D match to TRBD1 (5 bases). Germline CDR1 reads SEHNR; CDR2 reads FQNEAQ (reference sequence). This CDR3 is 14 amino acids long. V was cut by 3 bases and J by 5 bases, with 13 bases left in between. The CDR3 region has the DNA TGTGCCAGCAGCTTCCCCTCTCGGGGGACTGAAGCTTTCTTT. Its translation is CASSFPSRGTEAFF.

The CDR3 sequence is CASRRSGDDTEAFF. DNA for the CDR3: TGCGCCAGCAGAAGATCAGGGGACGACACTGAAGCTTTCTTT. The gene calls are TRBV4-1 and TRBJ1-1, with D perhaps matching TRBD1 (6 bases). V shed 6 bases and J shed 3 bases, with 14 bases lying between them. There are 14 residues in the CDR3. Germline V gene lookup returns CDR1 MGHRA and CDR2 YSYEKL.

This clone appeared a single time. The V call is TRBV4-3, the J call TRBJ2-1, with TRBD2 identical over 14 bases. This CDR3 comprises 15 residues. Looked up from germline, CDR1 is LGHNA and CDR2 is YSLEER. With V trimmed by 4 bases and J by 10 bases, 6 bases remained unmatched. The DNA of the CDR3 is TGCGCCAGCAGCCGCGGACTAGCGGGAGGCTGGGAGCAGTTCTTC. This translates into CASSRGLAGGWEQFF.

CDR3: CASSNDGYNEKLFF. CDR3 bases: TGTGCCAGCAGCAATGACGGCTATAATGAAAAACTGTTTTTT. The chain links TRBV28 to TRBJ1-4, with D uncertain. CDR1 and CDR2 (germline): MDHEN, SYDVKM. The CDR3 runs 14 residues. V shed 6 bases and J shed 4 bases, with 12 bases lying between them.

The chain carries TRBV30 and TRBJ2-1; 12 nucleotides align to TRBD1. There are 14 residues in the CDR3. V lost 4 bases, J lost 9 bases, and 7 bases stayed unmatched. Germline V gene sequence: CDR1 GTSNPN, CDR2 SVGIG (reference sequence). CDR3 in DNA: TGTGCCTGGAAAACCGGGACAGGGGGCGTTGAGCAGTTCTTC. Its protein is CAWKTGTGGVEQFF.

Turning to this clone: The germline gene is not matched at one end of the junction; a read error may be the cause. This rearrangement joins TRBV7-2 to TRBJ2-7; 9 bases align to TRBD2. The CDR3 contains 14 residues. Germline V lookup: CDR1 SGHTA, CDR2 FQGNSA. CDR3 nucleotide sequence: TGTGCCAGCAGCCCCGGGACTAGCTCCGACGAGCAGTACTTC. This encodes CASSPGTSSDEQYF.

The chain couples TRBV5-6 to TRBJ2-3; 7 positions agree with TRBD2. Germline trimming cut 5 bases from V and 3 bases from J; bases unmatched to any gene: 12. Germline-derived CDR1 and CDR2 are SGHDT and YYEEEE. The CDR3 is made up of 16 amino acids. The CDR3 protein is CASSLKPGLLTDTQYF. The CDR3 region has the DNA TGTGCCAGCAGTTTAAAACCGGGACTACTAACAGATACGCAGTATTTT.

V gene TRBV19 combines with J gene TRBJ2-3; D gene ambiguous. Germline assignment: CDR1 LNHDA and CDR2 SQIVND (reference sequence). This CDR3 comprises 11 residues. V was pared by 3 bases and J by 5 bases, with 3 bases between. CDR3 sequence reads: CASSIQDTQYF. The CDR3 coding sequence is TGTGCCAGTAGTATCCAAGATACGCAGTATTTT.

The CDR3 protein is CASSARLAGEEETQYF. The CDR3 region has the DNA TGTGCCAGCAGCGCCCGACTAGCGGGGGAGGAAGAGACCCAGTACTTC. The chain joins TRBV9 to TRBJ2-5, with 12 bases aligning to TRBD2. Germline loops: CDR1 SGDLS, CDR2 YYNGEE. CDR3 length equals 16 residues. J gave up 3 bases and V 3 bases, and 6 bases lay outside the gene matches.

V gene TRBV4-1 combines with J gene TRBJ2-5, with TRBD2 matching 7 bases. Germline CDR1 MGHRA, CDR2 YSYEKL. The CDR3 length is 16 residues. Losses at the gene ends were 3 bases for V and 2 bases for J; bases not matched to a gene: 9. DNA for the CDR3: TGCGCCAGCAGCCAGGCCCAAGCGGGATTACAAGAGACCCAGTACTTC. Its translation: CASSQAQAGLQETQYF.

The chain joins TRBV2 to TRBJ2-7; no clear D. Trimming cost V 1 base and J 0 bases, with 10 bases left between them. This CDR3 region has 15 residues. CDR1 SNHLY and CDR2 FYNNEI come from the germline V gene. In DNA form, the CDR3 reads TGTGCCAGCAGTGAAGAGCAGGTCCTCTCCTACGAGCAGTACTTC. The encoded protein is CASSEEQVLSYEQYF. The full variable domain, completed using reference TRBV2 and TRBJ2-7, is EPEVTQTPSHQVTQMGQEVILRCVPISNHLYFYWYRQILGQKVEFLVSFYNNEISEKSEIFDDQFSVERPDGSNFTLKIRSTKLEDSAMYFCASSEEQVLSYEQYFGPGTRLTVT.

The J gene is TRBJ2-2, the V gene TRBV6-1, with D uncertain. The CDR3 contains 13 residues. V shed 1 base and J shed 4 bases, with 4 bases lying between them. CDR1 and CDR2 (germline): MNHNS, SASEGT. DNA of the CDR3: TGTGCCAGCAGTGAAGAGGCCACCGGGGAGCTGTTTTTT. This codes for CASSEEATGELFF.

The rearrangement joins TRBV7-2 to TRBJ1-2; D is unresolved. V was pared by 2 bases and J by 4 bases, with 14 bases between. Per germline, CDR1 SGHTA and CDR2 FQGNSA. This CDR3 region has 15 residues. The DNA for the CDR3 is TGTGCCAGCAGCTTAAGTTCCCTCCTCGGCTATGGCTACACCTTC. Amino acid sequence: CASSLSSLLGYGYTF.

V usage is TRBV23-1 and J usage is TRBJ1-3; D is perhaps TRBD1 (6 bases). TRBV23-1 is an ORF, and what it does is uncertain. CDR3 length: 16 residues. V was cut by 3 bases and J by 4 bases, with 16 bases left in between. The DNA for the CDR3 is TGCGCCAGCAGTCACAACAGGGACGAGGCCGGAAACACCATATATTTT. Amino acid sequence: CASSHNRDEAGNTIYF.

J is TRBJ2-7 and V is TRBV5-1; D gene ambiguous. The length of the CDR3 is 14 residues. Trimming cost V 0 bases and J 6 bases, with 13 bases left between them. Germline V gene lookup returns CDR1 SGHRS and CDR2 YFSETQ. CDR3 nucleotides: TGCGCCAGCAGCTTGGATTATCCAAGAGCCGAGCAGTACTTC. This translates into CASSLDYPRAEQYF. Complete variable domain (other parts from reference TRBV5-1 and TRBJ2-7): KAGVTQTPRYLIKTRGQQVTLSCSPISGHRSVSWYQQTPGQGLQFLFEYFSETQRNKGNFPGRFSGRQFSNSRSEMNVSTLELGDSALYLCASSLDYPRAEQYFGPGTRLTVT.

The chain uses TRBV5-1 and TRBJ1-1; D uncertain. Germline V CDR1 and CDR2: SGHRS, YFSETQ. V shed 6 bases and J shed 0 bases, with 15 bases lying between them. The CDR3 has 15 residues. The CDR3 here is CASTWGASLNTEAFF. The CDR3 DNA follows: TGCGCCAGCACTTGGGGTGCTAGTTTGAACACTGAAGCTTTCTTT.

A word on this clone: The same CDR3 arises from other DNA sequences in this sample as well. This chain joins TRBV27 and TRBJ1-1, with 7 bases that match TRBD1. The CDR3 is made up of 14 amino acids. Germline V lookup: CDR1 MNHEY, CDR2 SMNVEV (reference sequence). V was pared by 1 base and J by 4 bases, with 3 bases of the junction left unmatched. In nucleotides, the CDR3 is TGTGCCAGCAGTTTATGGCAGGGGGGCACTGAAGCTTTCTTT. This sequence encodes CASSLWQGGTEAFF.

This clone was recorded a few times. V gene TRBV7-2 combines with J gene TRBJ2-7, with D perhaps given as TRBD1 or TRBD2 (5 bases each). CDR3 length equals 16 residues. V lost 1 base, J lost 0 bases, and 13 bases lay in between. Per germline, CDR1 SGHTA and CDR2 FQGNSA. CDR3 residues: CASSLVGGTVSYEQYF. CDR3 DNA sequence: TGTGCCAGCAGCTTAGTTGGTGGGACGGTCTCCTACGAGCAGTACTTC.

V is TRBV5-4 and J is TRBJ1-4; D is possibly TRBD1 (6 bases). CDR1 SGHNT and CDR2 YYREEE come from the germline V gene (reference sequence). This CDR3 comprises 14 residues. V gave up 2 bases and J gave up 7 bases, with 12 bases separating them. The chain's CDR3 is CASSFEQGTEKLFF. The CDR3 coding sequence is TGTGCCAGCAGCTTTGAACAGGGTACTGAAAAACTGTTTTTT.

The chain employs TRBV27 and TRBJ2-4, with 8 bases aligning to TRBD1. V lost 4 bases and J lost 5; bases outside the gene matches: 10. Germline V gene lookup returns CDR1 MNHEY and CDR2 SMNVEV (reference sequence). The CDR3 extends over 16 amino acids. DNA of the CDR3: TGTGCCAGCAGTTCCTACTTCAGGGGGCGGGAAAACATTCAGTACTTC. Protein sequence: CASSSYFRGRENIQYF.

This clone is a singleton in its sample. The gene calls are TRBV12-5 and TRBJ2-3, with TRBD2 identical over 8 bases. The CDR3 is 16 amino acids. V gave up 2 bases and J gave up 3 bases; unmatched junction bases: 7. In germline, CDR1 is LGHNT, CDR2 FRNRAP. CDR3 in amino acids: CASGLSAGRVTDTQYF. Written as DNA, the CDR3 is TGTGCTAGTGGTTTGTCAGCCGGGAGGGTAACAGATACGCAGTATTTT.

J is TRBJ1-4 and V is TRBV4-3, with D perhaps TRBD1 (6 bases). The CDR3 length is 18 residues. Trimming shortened V by 0 bases and J by 4 bases, and 18 bases separated the two germline ends. Germline CDR1 LGHNA, CDR2 YSLEER. CDR3 protein: CASSQDGVGAEHNEKLFF. CDR3 in DNA: TGCGCCAGCAGCCAAGACGGAGTGGGGGCAGAACATAATGAAAAACTGTTTTTT.

In this sample, this clone turned up once. The DNA for the CDR3 is TGTGCCAGCTCACCACCCGGGACAGTAAGCACAGATACGCAGTATTTT. Its translation: CASSPPGTVSTDTQYF. The chain has TRBV18 and TRBJ2-3; 7 bases agree with TRBD1. This CDR3 comprises 16 residues. V was clipped by 0 bases and J by 0 bases; unmatched bases: 3. Germline CDR1 and CDR2: KGHSH and LQKENI.

The chain links TRBV9 to TRBJ2-5; either TRBD1 or TRBD2 may supply D (6 bases each). Germline V gene lookup returns CDR1 SGDLS and CDR2 YYNGEE. V lost 3 bases and J 0 bases, leaving 12 bases between the germline ends. CDR3 length: 15 amino acids. CDR3 residues: CASSGTGGYQETQYF. DNA of the CDR3: TGTGCCAGCAGCGGGACCGGGGGCTACCAAGAGACCCAGTACTTC. The full variable domain, rest sourced from reference TRBV9 and TRBJ2-5, is DSGVTQTPKHLITATGQRVTLRCSPRSGDLSVYWYQQSLDQGLQFLIQYYNGEERAKGNILERFSAQQFPDLHSELNLSSLELGDSALYFCASSGTGGYQETQYFGPGTRLLVL.

This chain joins TRBV7-2 and TRBJ1-5, with D uncertain. V shed 6 bases and J shed 0 bases, with 12 bases lying between them. Per the germline V gene, CDR1 is SGHTA and CDR2 is FQGNSA. The CDR3 extends over 15 amino acids. CDR3 nucleotide sequence: TGTGCCAGCAGTTCTCAGTGGAATAGCAATCAGCCCCAGCATTTT. Amino acids: CASSSQWNSNQPQHF.

This CDR3 is CAIRTGAAGNTISGLGRAGNTIYF. CDR3 nucleotide sequence: TGTGCCATCAGAACAGGGGCGGCTGGAAACACCATATCTGGTCTCGGGCGAGCTGGAAACACCATATATTTT. This rearrangement joins TRBV10-3 to TRBJ1-3, with 7 bases that match TRBD1. J gave up 2 bases and V 6 bases, and 34 bases lay outside the gene matches. CDR1 is ENHRY and CDR2 is SYGVKD in the germline V gene. The CDR3 has 24 residues.